Shown below are 26 T cell receptor beta chains from a single sample sequenced in a study of somatic mutations in cytotoxic T cells in rheumatoid arthritis. Profiled with immunoSEQ multiplex PCR; TCRdb holds only in-frame clones, not every one. The repertoire has some 17,000 clones, approximately 84% of them found once; the top ten carry approximately 19%. The sample taken for sequencing was CD8+ T cells sorted from blood. The receptor source for this set is an adult with rheumatoid arthritis.

This sequence joins TRBV2 and TRBJ2-1; D is possibly TRBD2 (7 bases). The V and J ends lost 10 bases and 7 bases respectively, with 20 bases between them. The CDR3 totals 14 residues. Germline CDR1 SNHLY, CDR2 FYNNEI. CDR3 sequence reads: CATRLGGGRNEQFF. The CDR3 nucleotides read TGTGCCACTCGGCTAGGGGGGGGGAGAAATGAGCAGTTCTTC. Full variable domain (outside the CDR3, taken from reference TRBV2 and TRBJ2-1): EPEVTQTPSHQVTQMGQEVILRCVPISNHLYFYWYRQILGQKVEFLVSFYNNEISEKSEIFDDQFSVERPDGSNFTLKIRSTKLEDSAMYFCATRLGGGRNEQFFGPGTRLTVL.

The chain uses TRBV7-8 and TRBJ1-1, with D uncertain. Germline-derived CDR1 and CDR2 are SGHVS and FQNEAQ. V lost 2 bases and J 1 base, leaving 14 bases between the germline ends. The CDR3 contains 16 residues. CDR3 nucleotides: TGTGCCAGCAGCTTACCCTTGGCGCAACAGAACACTGAAGCTTTCTTT. This translates into CASSLPLAQQNTEAFF.

V usage is TRBV7-6 and J usage is TRBJ2-1, with TRBD2 matching over 10 bases. Germline V gene lookup returns CDR1 SGHVS and CDR2 FNYEAQ. The CDR3 has 14 amino acids. The J segment lost 10 bases and the V segment lost 0 bases, leaving 3 bases of the junction unmatched. The CDR3 here is CASSLAASGGEQFF. DNA of the CDR3: TGTGCCAGCAGCTTAGCGGCTAGCGGGGGAGAGCAGTTCTTC.

The chain joins TRBV9 to TRBJ2-7; 12 bases fit TRBD2. Per germline, CDR1 SGDLS and CDR2 YYNGEE. The J segment lost 4 bases and the V segment lost 0 bases, leaving 5 bases of the junction unmatched. The CDR3 sequence is 16 residues long. CDR3 coding DNA: TGTGCCAGCAGCGTAGCGCTAGCGGGAGGGCCTTACGAGCAGTACTTC. Translated, it gives CASSVALAGGPYEQYF.

The rearrangement uses TRBV6-1 and TRBJ2-3; 7 bases fit TRBD2. Germline V gene data show CDR1 as MNHNS and CDR2 as SASEGT. Trimming at V came to 2 bases and at J to 0 bases, leaving 5 bases not matched to a gene. The CDR3 runs 16 residues. This CDR3 reads CASSELMGGSTDTQYF. CDR3 coding DNA: TGTGCCAGCAGTGAACTAATGGGAGGGAGCACAGATACGCAGTATTTT.

J is TRBJ2-1 and V is TRBV27; 10 bases are a match to TRBD1. The V gene end was trimmed by 5 bases and the J gene end by 4 bases; junction bases not matched to a gene: 11. The CDR3 consists of 17 residues. Germline CDR1 reads MNHEY; CDR2 reads SMNVEV (reference sequence). The CDR3 sequence is CASSPGTGESGYNEQFF. CDR3 bases: TGTGCCAGCAGTCCCGGGACAGGGGAGTCTGGTTACAATGAGCAGTTCTTC.

The chain combines TRBV11-3 with TRBJ2-1; maybe TRBD1 (6 bases). This CDR3 comprises 13 residues. The germline gives CDR1 SGHNT, CDR2 YENEEA. Trimming took off 3 bases at V and 7 bases at J, with 10 bases between the two ends. CDR3 nucleotides: TGTGCCAGCAGCTTCCAGGGGCAAAATGAGCAGTTCTTC. It yields the protein CASSFQGQNEQFF.

This chain connects TRBV29-1 to TRBJ2-7; possible D gene TRBD1, 6 bases. The germline CDR1 and CDR2 sequences are SQVTM and ANQGSEA. The CDR3 runs 13 residues. V was clipped by 6 bases and J by 0 bases, with 12 bases between them. The chain's CDR3 is CSVTGEGSYEQYF. The DNA for the CDR3 is TGCAGCGTGACAGGAGAGGGCTCCTACGAGCAGTACTTC.

The chain combines TRBV7-9 with TRBJ2-2; no definite D call. CDR3 size: 13 residues. The germline V gene has CDR1 SEHNR and CDR2 FQNEAQ (reference sequence). V shed 3 bases and J shed 5 bases, with 7 bases lying between them. For the CDR3, the DNA is TGTGCCAGCAGCTTTCATGAGACCGGGGAGCTGTTTTTT. Translated: CASSFHETGELFF.

This CDR3 is CASSHRGQAQYF. As DNA, the CDR3 is TGCGCCAGCAGCCACCGGGGACAGGCCCAGTACTTC. J is TRBJ2-7 and V is TRBV4-1, with 8 nucleotides matching TRBD1. The CDR3 length is 12 residues. Germline V lookup: CDR1 MGHRA, CDR2 YSYEKL. The trim removed 3 bases at V and 10 bases at J, leaving 5 bases unmatched.

This clone has a single count. The J gene is TRBJ2-3, the V gene TRBV6-4, with D possibly matching TRBD2 (7 bases). The CDR3 runs to 15 residues. CDR1 and CDR2 (germline): MRHNA, SNTAGT. V gave up 2 bases and J gave up 0 bases, with 9 bases separating them. CDR3 DNA sequence: TGTGCCAGCAGTGACGGGAGGGGGAGCACAGATACGCAGTATTTT. This codes for CASSDGRGSTDTQYF.

This chain uses TRBV30 with TRBJ2-3, with D perhaps matching TRBD2 (5 bases). Germline CDR1 and CDR2: GTSNPN and SVGIG (reference sequence). The CDR3 covers 13 residues. V was cut by 1 base and J by 4 bases, with 9 bases left in between. CDR3 region: CAWSGGDPDTQYF. The CDR3 nucleotides are TGTGCCTGGAGTGGGGGAGACCCAGATACGCAGTATTTT. Full variable domain (missing parts from reference TRBV30 and TRBJ2-3): SQTIHQWPATLVQPVGSPLSLECTVEGTSNPNLYWYRQAAGRGLQLLFYSVGIGQISSEVPQNLSASRPQDRQFILSSKKLLLSDSGFYLCAWSGGDPDTQYFGPGTRLTVL.

This sequence joins TRBV14 and TRBJ1-1; D call uncertain. V was trimmed by 3 bases and J by 0 bases, leaving 23 bases between them. The CDR3 spans 19 residues. Germline V gene sequence: CDR1 SGHDN, CDR2 FVKESK. The CDR3 DNA reads as TGTGCCAGCAGCCACCAAAGGATCGGTTTACCTACCATGAACACTGAAGCTTTCTTT. Translation gives CASSHQRIGLPTMNTEAFF.

The V call is TRBV4-1, the J call TRBJ2-7; 12 bases agree with TRBD2. V dropped 4 bases and J dropped 4; count of bases not matched to a gene: 8. The CDR3 extends over 16 amino acids. The V gene's germline CDR1 is MGHRA and CDR2 YSYEKL. The CDR3, as DNA: TGCGCCAGCAGCCCCATCACTAGCGGGAGGAGTTACGAGCAGTACTTC. Amino acid sequence: CASSPITSGRSYEQYF.

This chain uses TRBV6-1 with TRBJ2-1, with TRBD1 matching 7 bases. Germline V gives CDR1 MNHNS, CDR2 SASEGT. The CDR3 totals 15 residues. J gave up 4 bases and V 6 bases, and 9 bases lay outside the gene matches. For the CDR3, the DNA is TGTGCCAGCAGGCCCGGGACAGAGCTATACAATGAGCAGTTCTTC. Its translation: CASRPGTELYNEQFF.

V and J are TRBV13 and TRBJ2-1; 10 bases match TRBD2. J was trimmed by 4 bases and V by 1 base; bases with no gene match: 7. This CDR3 spans 17 amino acids. The V gene's germline CDR1 is PRHDT and CDR2 FYEKMQ (reference sequence). This chain's CDR3 is CASSLEGGTSVYNEQFF. The CDR3 DNA follows: TGTGCCAGCAGCTTAGAAGGTGGGACTAGCGTATACAATGAGCAGTTCTTC.

The CDR3 nucleotides are TGCAGCGTGTGGGCAGGGGGTCTTGAAAAACTGTTTTTT. Amino acid sequence: CSVWAGGLEKLFF. The chain is built from TRBV29-1 and TRBJ1-4; 7 bases line up with TRBD1. V was pared by 6 bases and J by 7 bases, with 8 bases of the junction left unmatched. Germline CDR1 SQVTM, CDR2 ANQGSEA. CDR3 size: 13 residues.

The chain links TRBV7-9 to TRBJ2-2; 11 bases are shared with TRBD2. J lost 5 bases, V lost 5 bases, and 7 bases had no gene match. CDR3 length: 16 amino acids. Germline values: CDR1 SEHNR, CDR2 FQNEAQ (reference sequence). CDR3 sequence (DNA): TGTGCCAGCAGCGATGTAGCGGGGGGGCCTACCGGGGAGCTGTTTTTT. It specifies CASSDVAGGPTGELFF.

The V gene is TRBV11-2, the J gene TRBJ1-1; D may be TRBD1 (5 bases). Germline assignment: CDR1 SGHAT and CDR2 FQNNGV. The V gene lost 1 base and the J gene lost 0 bases, with 6 bases spanning the gap. The CDR3 spans 14 residues. In nucleotides, the CDR3 is TGTGCCAGCAGCTTAGCAGGGATGAACACTGAAGCTTTCTTT. It codes for CASSLAGMNTEAFF.

The chain combines TRBV5-4 with TRBJ2-1, with D possibly TRBD1 on 5 matching bases. Deletions cut 4 bases from V and 3 bases from J, with 11 bases between. This CDR3 has 14 amino acids. Per germline, CDR1 SGHNT and CDR2 YYREEE (reference sequence). As DNA, the CDR3 is TGTGCCAGCAGCCTAGACAGAGACTACAATGAGCAGTTCTTC. Its translation is CASSLDRDYNEQFF.

The chain recombines TRBV11-2 with TRBJ2-2, with 7 bases matching TRBD2. V shed 2 bases, J shed 6 bases, and the junction held 6 bases outside the gene matches. The V gene's germline CDR1 is SGHAT and CDR2 FQNNGV. CDR3 size: 15 residues. The CDR3 reads CASSLFKLAPGELFF. Written as DNA, the CDR3 is TGTGCCAGCAGCTTATTCAAACTAGCGCCCGGGGAGCTGTTTTTT.

This chain connects TRBV11-2 to TRBJ2-7; no reliable D call. Germline CDR1 SGHAT, CDR2 FQNNGV. V was clipped by 2 bases and J by 7 bases, with 15 bases between them. The CDR3 totals 14 residues. DNA of the CDR3: TGTGCCAGCAGCTTATCGGGCTATGTTGAGGAGCAGTACTTC. This translates into CASSLSGYVEEQYF.

The chain has TRBV13 and TRBJ2-1; D call uncertain. The germline V gene encodes CDR1 PRHDT and CDR2 FYEKMQ (reference sequence). The V gene lost 0 bases and the J gene lost 9 bases, with 6 bases spanning the gap. The CDR3 contains 12 residues. Written as DNA, the CDR3 is TGTGCCAGCAGCTTAGGCCGGAGTGAGCAGTTCTTC. Its protein product is CASSLGRSEQFF.

This clone was found a few times. DNA for the CDR3: TGTGCCAGCAGCGCAGGGAACACTGAAGCTTTCTTT. It yields the protein CASSAGNTEAFF. The V call is TRBV7-9, the J call TRBJ1-1, with D hard to call. CDR3 size: 12 residues. Trimming cost V 5 bases and J 1 base, with 5 bases left between them. From germline, CDR1 is SEHNR and CDR2 FQNEAQ (reference sequence).

The chain combines TRBV7-9 with TRBJ2-1; D remains unclear. CDR3 length: 13 amino acids. Trimming removed 4 bases at V and 7 bases at J, with 11 bases between. From germline, CDR1 is SEHNR and CDR2 FQNEAQ (reference sequence). The CDR3 reads CASSSTSRNEQFF. For the CDR3, the DNA is TGTGCCAGCAGCTCCACATCCCGAAATGAGCAGTTCTTC.

Only one count was recorded for this clone. The genes are TRBV2 and TRBJ2-1; D is perhaps TRBD1 or TRBD2 (5 bases each). Germline CDR1 and CDR2: SNHLY and FYNNEI. Trimming left V 8 bases short and J 0 bases short, with 11 bases between. This CDR3 contains 14 residues. The CDR3 region is CASGGSSSYNEQFF. For the CDR3, the DNA is TGTGCCAGCGGGGGATCCAGCTCCTACAATGAGCAGTTCTTC.